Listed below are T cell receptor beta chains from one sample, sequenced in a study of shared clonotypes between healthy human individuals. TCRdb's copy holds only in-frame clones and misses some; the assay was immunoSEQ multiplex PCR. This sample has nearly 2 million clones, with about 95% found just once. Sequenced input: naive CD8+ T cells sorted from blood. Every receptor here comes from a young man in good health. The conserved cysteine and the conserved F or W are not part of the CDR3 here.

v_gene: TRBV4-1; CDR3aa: ASSQDYDEQF
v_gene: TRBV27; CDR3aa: ASSLLSSYNEQF
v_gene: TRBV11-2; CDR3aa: ASSLGAGGLYNEQF
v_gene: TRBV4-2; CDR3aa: ASSQGGPNSPLH
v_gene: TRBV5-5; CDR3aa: ASSSGLDEQF
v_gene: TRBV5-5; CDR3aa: ASSLPPGFNTEAF
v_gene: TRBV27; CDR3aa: ASSFAGRYNEQF
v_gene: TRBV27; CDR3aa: ASSLGDGNSPLH
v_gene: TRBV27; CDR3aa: ASSLSWGGFQETQY
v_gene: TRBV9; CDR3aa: ASSVGAGGVDTQY
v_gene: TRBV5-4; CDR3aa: ASSLGIGESGEAF
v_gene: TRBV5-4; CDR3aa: ASSTATDTQY
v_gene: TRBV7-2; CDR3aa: ASSLFGEAF
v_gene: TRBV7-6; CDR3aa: ASSFGRDPYYEQY
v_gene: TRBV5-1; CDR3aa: ASRGDLGGSNTGELF
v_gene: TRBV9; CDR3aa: ASSVGGVLSGKPYNEQF
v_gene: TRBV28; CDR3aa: ASSVYRGGTIETQY
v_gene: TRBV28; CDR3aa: ASSPLAGPYNEQF
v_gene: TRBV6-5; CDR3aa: ASSYSGGLEAF
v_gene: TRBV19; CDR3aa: ASSIGSSYEQY
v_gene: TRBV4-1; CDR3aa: ASSATRTGYSGANVLT
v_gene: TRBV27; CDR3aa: ASSLTQLAESPTDTQY
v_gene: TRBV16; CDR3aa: ASSQGGNQPQH
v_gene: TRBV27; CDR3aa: ASSGRGTSGPYNEQF
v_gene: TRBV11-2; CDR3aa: ASSSLTGSDEAF
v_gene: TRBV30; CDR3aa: AWSQGSGSPLH
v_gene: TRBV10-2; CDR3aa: ASTAENTEAF
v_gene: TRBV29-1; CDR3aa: SVGASGYTDTQY
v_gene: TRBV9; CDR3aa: ASSGGAFGPHEQF
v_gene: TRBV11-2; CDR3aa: ASSHGTTSSTDTQY
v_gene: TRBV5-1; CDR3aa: ASSSPDRGYNYGYT
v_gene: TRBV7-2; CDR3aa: ASSLSFGAGYT
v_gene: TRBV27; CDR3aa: ASSLSAGEYQETQY
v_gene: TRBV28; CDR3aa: ASSSLEAQH